Below, one T cell receptor (beta chain) is given with its context. Only in-frame clones appear in the TCRdb table, and some are missing; sequencing was by immunoSEQ multiplex PCR. The sample includes under 75,000 clones, around 90% seen only once; the top ten take about 0.62%. This entry is derived from a study of OX40 agonist ivuxolimab in advanced cancers. CDR1 is MDHEN, CDR2 SYDVKM, per germline. The CDR3 sequence is 11 residues long. V was pared by 8 bases and J by 3 bases, with 8 bases between. The material sequenced was CD4+ or CD8+ T cells sorted from blood, taken in a trial of the OX40 agonist ivuxolimab. V usage is TRBV28 and J usage is TRBJ2-7, with D hard to call. This clonotype originated in an adult with an advanced solid tumor such as melanoma, head and neck, liver or kidney cancer. DNA for the CDR3: TGTGCCAGCGGGCCCTTCTACGAGCAGTACTTC. Its translation is CASGPFYEQYF.